In its sample, the clone carrying this T cell receptor beta chain was seen a few times. As yet, its antigen is unknown. The data were obtained in a study of regulatory T cells in long-lasting Graves disease. Turning to the study itself: Persistence in Graves' disease required over 5 years of antithyroid drugs plus positive TSH receptor antibodies. Points from the study as a whole: Thyroid tissue was not sampled; only peripheral blood was.

The sample's time point: persistent/refractory GD, antithyroid drugs over 5 years with positive TRAb. Making the TCR library involved RNA that had been extracted from PBMCs. Criteria from the American Thyroid Association guidelines were applied to diagnose Graves' disease. In building TCR beta libraries, iRepertoire HTBI primers were used together with Arm-PCR of CDR3 regions. MiXCR, run by TCRdb on the multiplex PCR reads, gives a single entry per CDR3 protein. The table shows approximately 350,000 distinct CDR3 sequences, with roughly 24% occurring only once. The receptor comes from a woman in her 40s with Graves disease. The sequences come from peripheral blood mononuclear cells (PBMCs), collected when the disease was refractory, from a patient treated with antithyroid drugs.

This CDR3 is CASSYSITSSGELFF. CDR3 coding DNA: TGTGCCAGCAGTTACTCGATTACTAGCAGCGGGGAGCTGTTTTTT. The chain uses TRBV6-5 and TRBJ2-2, with D possibly matching TRBD2 (6 bases). The germline V and J ends were trimmed by 0 bases and 7 bases, with 12 bases remaining between them. Looked up from germline, CDR1 is MNHEY and CDR2 is SVGAGI. The CDR3 runs to 15 residues.